This is a list of T cell receptor beta chains from one sample in a study of T cell responses to AZD1222 COVID-19 vaccine. Using immunoSEQ multiplex PCR, the repertoire was profiled, and TCRdb retains in-frame clones only, with some absent. The data contain roughly 130,000 clones, about 93% of them singletons. The sequences come from peripheral blood, collected 28 days after the second AZD1222 dose. The receptor source for this set is an adult who received the AZD1222 COVID-19 vaccine. Both conserved end residues are part of each CDR3. Each record gives: clone size, J gene, V gene, D gene, CDR3 DNA, CDR3 protein. A D gene is named only where the DNA matches it firmly. Size is omitted from some rows. Given values are once, few, many or a class for expanded clones.

once | TRBJ2-1 | TRBV5-6 | . | TGTGCCAGCAGCTTCGGGGCTAAGGACTACAATGAGCAGTTCTTC | CASSFGAKDYNEQFF
. | TRBJ1-1 | TRBV20-1 | . | TGCAGTGCTAGTTGGGGGCAGTTGAACACTGAAGCTTTCTTT | CSASWGQLNTEAFF
. | TRBJ1-5 | TRBV7-2 | TRBD1 | TGTGCCAGCAGCTCGGACAGGGGTCAGCCCCAGCATTTT | CASSSDRGQPQHF
. | TRBJ1-1 | TRBV5-1 | . | TGCGCCAGCAGCTTGACTGCCCAGAACACTGAAGCTTTCTTT | CASSLTAQNTEAFF
. | TRBJ1-5 | TRBV15 | TRBD1 | TGTGCCACCAGCAGTCAGGACAGGGTGTTGGGGCAGCCCCAGCATTTT | CATSSQDRVLGQPQHF
few | TRBJ1-1 | TRBV6-4 | . | TGTGCCAGCAGTCCTACAGTTAACACTGAAGCTTTCTTT | CASSPTVNTEAFF
. | TRBJ2-3 | TRBV4-2 | . | TGTGCCAGCAGCCAAGCGTCGGGTAGGGGTACAGATACGCAGTATTTT | CASSQASGRGTDTQYF
. | TRBJ2-7 | TRBV3-1/TRBV3-2 | . | TGTGCCAGCAGCCAAGGGGCGTATCACGAGCAGTACTTC | CASSQGAYHEQYF
. | TRBJ2-1 | TRBV9 | . | TGTGCCAGCAGCGGGAGCGACTCCTACAATGAGCAGTTCTTC | CASSGSDSYNEQFF
. | TRBJ2-3 | TRBV12-5 | TRBD1 | TGTGCTAGTGCGGGACAGGGGACAGATACGCAGTATTTT | CASAGQGTDTQYF
. | TRBJ2-1 | TRBV4-3 | . | TGCGCCAGCAGCCAAGACCTTGGGCGGTTCCAACCTGGGGAGCAGTTCTTC | CASSQDLGRFQPGEQFF
. | TRBJ2-1 | TRBV6-4 | TRBD2 | TGTGCCAGCAGTGCCGGACTAGCGGCAAATGAGCAGTTCTTC | CASSAGLAANEQFF
once | TRBJ1-2 | TRBV19 | TRBD1 | TGTGCCAGTAGTATAATTTCGGGACAGCCGGGTGGCTACACCTTC | CASSIISGQPGGYTF
once | TRBJ2-1 | TRBV7-3 | . | TGTGCCAGCAGCCTATCCGGAGGGGGCGAGCAGTTCTTC | CASSLSGGGEQFF
. | TRBJ2-1 | TRBV23-1 | TRBD1 | TGCGCCAGCAGTCTTCGCAGGACAGGGCTTACCAATGAGCAGTTCTTC | CASSLRRTGLTNEQFF
. | TRBJ2-3 | TRBV6-2/TRBV6-3 | . | TGTGCCAGCAGTTACTCGATGGGTAGCGTGACAGATACGCAGTATTTT | CASSYSMGSVTDTQYF
. | TRBJ2-2 | TRBV5-8 | . | TGTGGGTCCCGGGATCGCACCGGGGAGCTGTTTTTT | CGSRDRTGELFF
. | TRBJ2-7 | TRBV4-3 | TRBD2 | TGCGCCAGCAGCCAAGATGTCAGCGGGAGGGCCTCTGAGCAGTACTTC | CASSQDVSGRASEQYF
. | TRBJ2-2 | TRBV27 | TRBD2 | TGTGCCAGCAGTCCATCGGGACTAGCGCTCGCGAACACCGGGGAGCTGTTTTTT | CASSPSGLALANTGELFF
. | TRBJ2-2 | TRBV7-2 | . | TGTGCCAGCAGCTTTTCACACAACACCGGGGAGCTGTTTTTT | CASSFSHNTGELFF
. | TRBJ1-3 | TRBV7-2 | . | TGTGCCAGCAGCGTCAGCTTCTCTGGAAACACCATATATTTT | CASSVSFSGNTIYF
. | TRBJ1-3 | TRBV4-3 | . | TGCGCCAGCAGCCAATACTCCGGGCAGGGGGGAAACACCATATATTTT | CASSQYSGQGGNTIYF
. | TRBJ2-2 | TRBV6-1 | TRBD1 | TGTGCCAGCAGTGTTCGACAGGGGCGCCGGAACACCGGGGAGCTGTTTTTT | CASSVRQGRRNTGELFF
. | TRBJ2-1 | TRBV7-9 | TRBD1 | TGTGCCAGCAGCTCACGACAGGGATCTTACAATGAGCAGTTCTTC | CASSSRQGSYNEQFF
. | TRBJ1-1 | TRBV29-1 | . | TGCAGCGTTCTAGGGTTCATGAACACTGAAGCTTTCTTT | CSVLGFMNTEAFF
. | TRBJ1-2 | TRBV6-5 | . | TGTGCCAGCAGTCCAGGGGAGGAGGGTGGCTACACCTTC | CASSPGEEGGYTF
once | TRBJ1-2 | TRBV28 | TRBD1 | TGTGCCAGCAGTATAGAAGGACAGGGGGCGCGAGGCTACACCTTC | CASSIEGQGARGYTF
. | TRBJ1-1 | TRBV6-2/TRBV6-3 | . | TGTGCCAGCAGTTACTCTGGGGGGCACACTGAAGCTTTCTTT | CASSYSGGHTEAFF
. | TRBJ2-1 | TRBV27 | . | TGTGCCAGCAGTGGGATCAGGGGTGAGCAGTTCTTC | CASSGIRGEQFF
. | TRBJ2-6 | TRBV6-6 | . | TGTGCCAGCAGTTATTACGTCTCTGGGGCCAACGTCCTGACTTTC | CASSYYVSGANVLTF
. | TRBJ1-5 | TRBV5-6 | . | TGTGCCAGCAGCTCAGGGACCGGAAGCCAGCCCCAGCATTTT | CASSSGTGSQPQHF
. | TRBJ1-4 | TRBV18 | . | TGTGCCAGCTCGAGGGGTTATAATGAAAAACTGTTTTTT | CASSRGYNEKLFF
. | TRBJ1-1 | TRBV5-4 | TRBD1 | TGTGCCAGCAGCCCGACCGGACAGGGGTTCACTGAAGCTTTCTTT | CASSPTGQGFTEAFF
. | TRBJ2-3 | TRBV15 | . | TGTGCCACCAGTAGGGTCACAGATACGCAGTATTTT | CATSRVTDTQYF
. | TRBJ1-4 | TRBV19 | . | TGTGCCAGTAGTATCCCGACACCTGCAACTAATGAAAAACTGTTTTTT | CASSIPTPATNEKLFF
once | TRBJ2-1 | TRBV5-1 | . | TGCGCCAGCAGCTTGGCCTTTGTAATTGGGGACGAGCAGTTCTTC | CASSLAFVIGDEQFF
. | TRBJ2-7 | TRBV3-1/TRBV3-2 | . | TGTGCCAGCAGGTCGGGACTCCAGGACTCCACTACCTACGAGCAGTACTTC | CASRSGLQDSTTYEQYF
. | TRBJ2-3 | TRBV4-1 | TRBD1 | TGCGCCAGCAGCCAAGTTGGACAGGGGACAGATACGCAGTATTTT | CASSQVGQGTDTQYF
. | TRBJ2-5 | TRBV12-3/TRBV12-4 | . | TGTGCCAGCAGCCGCGTCGGGGGAGAGACCCAGTACTTC | CASSRVGGETQYF
. | TRBJ2-5 | TRBV5-4 | TRBD1 | TGTGCCAGCAGCCCTGGGACAGGGGGAGAGACCCAGTACTTC | CASSPGTGGETQYF
. | TRBJ1-1 | TRBV9 | . | TGTGCCAGCAGCCGACAGCTGGGGCCACTCCTGAACACTGAAGCTTTCTTT | CASSRQLGPLLNTEAFF
. | TRBJ2-2 | TRBV10-3 | . | TGTGCCATCAGTGAGTACCGGGACCGGAACACCGGGGAGCTGTTTTTT | CAISEYRDRNTGELFF
. | TRBJ1-5 | TRBV6-2/TRBV6-3 | . | TGTGCCAGCAGTTACTCGACGTTCTCAGGGATGGGTGGCAATCAGCCCCAGCATTTT | CASSYSTFSGMGGNQPQHF
. | TRBJ2-1 | TRBV28 | TRBD2 | TGTGCCAGCAGTCGACCCCCCACTAGCGGGAGATACCATGAGCAGTTCTTC | CASSRPPTSGRYHEQFF
. | TRBJ2-1 | TRBV18 | . | TGTGCCAGCTCACCCGGGAGCGGGTCATACAATGAGCAGTTCTTC | CASSPGSGSYNEQFF
. | TRBJ1-2 | TRBV14 | TRBD1 | TGTGCCAGCAGCCAACGCCCCGGACAGGGAGGCCTCTATGGCTACACCTTC | CASSQRPGQGGLYGYTF
. | TRBJ2-5 | TRBV6-5 | . | TGTGCCAGCAGTCTACAGGGCCGAGAGACCCAGTACTTC | CASSLQGRETQYF
. | TRBJ1-4 | TRBV15 | TRBD1 | TGTGCCACCAGCAGAATTTGGACAGGATCGCTTCCGGGAAAACTGTTTTTT | CATSRIWTGSLPGKLFF
once | TRBJ2-7 | TRBV7-2 | . | TGTGCCAGCACCAAGCTTGGTACGGCTGGGGACGAGCAGTACTTC | CASTKLGTAGDEQYF
. | TRBJ2-2 | TRBV5-4 | TRBD1 | TGTGCCAGCAGCCGTGGACAGGGGGCCGGCACCGGGGAGCTGTTTTTT | CASSRGQGAGTGELFF
once | TRBJ1-1 | TRBV27 | . | TGTGCCAGCAGAGGCATGAACACTGAAGCTTTCTTT | CASRGMNTEAFF
few | TRBJ1-2 | TRBV21-1 | . | TGTGCAGTGGGAGCAAGCTATGGCTACACCTTC | CAVGASYGYTF
once | TRBJ1-5 | TRBV18 | . | TGTGCCAGTTCTACCGGGGGAGGCAATCAGCCCCAGCATTTT | CASSTGGGNQPQHF
. | TRBJ1-1 | TRBV6-6 | . | TGTGCCAGCAGTTACGGTTCCCTGAACACTGAAGCTTTCTTT | CASSYGSLNTEAFF
once | TRBJ1-2 | TRBV27 | TRBD1 | TGTGCCAGCAGTTTATCAACAGGGGGCGGCTATGGCTACACCTTC | CASSLSTGGGYGYTF
. | TRBJ2-3 | TRBV11-2 | TRBD2 | TGTGCCAGCAGCTCCGGGACTAGGCTGAGCACAGATACGCAGTATTTT | CASSSGTRLSTDTQYF
. | TRBJ1-6 | TRBV28 | . | TGTGCCAGCACTCCTATAGAGACAGGTGGATCACCCCTCCACTTT | CASTPIETGGSPLHF
. | TRBJ2-5 | TRBV5-4 | TRBD2 | TGTGCCAGCAGCTTGCCTAGCGGGGGGGAAGAGACCCAGTACTTC | CASSLPSGGEETQYF
. | TRBJ2-7 | TRBV27 | . | TGTGCCAGCAGTTACAGGGAACTAGACGAGCAGTACTTC | CASSYRELDEQYF
. | TRBJ1-4 | TRBV5-6 | . | TGTGCCAGCAGCTTTTGGGGGGCAGGGGCTGATGAAAAACTGTTTTTT | CASSFWGAGADEKLFF